This T cell receptor (beta chain) came from a study of T cell repertoires in cytomegalovirus infection. Overall study context: It was the public TCR beta signatures that indicated both CMV infection and matching HLA type. The study, taken as a whole, reports: Ex vivo responses were dominated by HLA-C-restricted CMV-specific TCR beta clonotypes.

The CDR3 contains 12 residues. The ends lost 8 bases at V and 10 bases at J; junction bases unmatched: 11. Looked up from germline, CDR1 is SGHAT and CDR2 is FQNNGV. TCRdb independently ran MiXCR on the reads; one entry per CDR3 protein. Altogether 570,000 or so distinct CDR3 sequences are present, 40% being singletons, with the ten largest covering roughly 50%. This clonotype was found a few times. Its antigen is as yet unknown. The chain has TRBV11-2 and TRBJ2-7; 7 nucleotides line up with TRBD2. Source: cultured PBMCs, taken from culture after CMV antigen stimulation. The clonotype comes from a human donor in good health (CMV status not recorded). Some clones in this sample may be carry-over from other donors' samples. The CDR3: CASGAGVRLQYF. Here the CDR3 DNA reads TGTGCCAGCGGGGCGGGAGTCAGACTCCAGTACTTC.